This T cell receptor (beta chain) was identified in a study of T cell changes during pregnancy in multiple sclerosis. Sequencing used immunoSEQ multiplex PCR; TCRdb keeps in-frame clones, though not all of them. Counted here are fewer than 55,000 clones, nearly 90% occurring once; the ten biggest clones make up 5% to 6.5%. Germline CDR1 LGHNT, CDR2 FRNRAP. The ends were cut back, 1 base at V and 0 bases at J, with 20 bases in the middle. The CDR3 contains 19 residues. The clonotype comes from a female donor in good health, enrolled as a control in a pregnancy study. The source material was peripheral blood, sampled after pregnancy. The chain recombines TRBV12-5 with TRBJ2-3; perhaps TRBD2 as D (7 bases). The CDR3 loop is CASGLGNGGGLSSTDTQYF. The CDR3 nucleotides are TGTGCTAGTGGTTTGGGAAATGGCGGGGGCCTTTCTAGCACAGATACGCAGTATTTT. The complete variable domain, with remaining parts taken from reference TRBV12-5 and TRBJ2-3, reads DARVTQTPRHKVTEMGQEVTMRCQPILGHNTVFWYRQTMMQGLELLAYFRNRAPLDDSGMPKDRFSAEMPDATLATLKIQPSEPRDSAVYFCASGLGNGGGLSSTDTQYFGPGTRLTVL.